This T cell receptor (beta chain) was profiled in a study of metastatic and nonmetastatic thyroid tumors. Study overall: Patients with malignant and benign thyroid disease provided blood and tumor or nodule tissue, whose repertoires were compared.

TCRdb redid the clone calls on the PCR reads using MiXCR. The repertoire holds around 40,000 clones, with roughly 14% as singletons. Concerning this clone itself: What it binds is not known.

The study, taken as a whole, reports: It was reported that TCR beta diversity was significantly higher in malignant thyroid tumors than benign nodules, in blood and tumor.

From germline, CDR1 is SGHNT and CDR2 YENEEA. There are 13 residues in the CDR3. Trimming shortened V by 0 bases and J by 5 bases, and 8 bases separated the two germline ends. Not a single patient had been given any form of treatment at any point before undergoing thyroid surgery. This chain joins TRBV11-3 and TRBJ2-7; no reliable D call. This TCR was sampled from a female donor with papillary thyroid cancer or a benign thyroid nodule (not recorded which). Some clones in this sample may be carry-over from other donors' samples. Sequences were obtained from blood. This CDR3 reads CASSLESVDEQYF. CDR3 DNA sequence: TGTGCCAGCAGCTTAGAATCGGTTGACGAGCAGTACTTC.